This entry features one T cell receptor beta chain sequence. Its antigen is not identified. There are 15 residues in the CDR3. V lost 0 bases and J 5 bases, leaving 13 bases between the germline ends. Germline CDR1 is SEHNR and CDR2 is FQNEAQ (reference sequence). The data were obtained in a study of cytomegalovirus exposure and HLA in healthy donors. Researchers ran the PCR with 60 Vbeta and 13 Jbeta primers. In the authors' workflow: Unique TCR beta chains totaled some 80 million in a later count, with around 10 million of them shared. Assay: immunoSEQ multiplex PCR; the TCRdb copy retains only in-frame clones and omits some. The V and J calls and clone size come from that table; D and trimming were worked out from the DNA. Of some 150,000 clones detected, approximately 80% appear once; the ten largest clones hold around a tenth. Whole-study findings and limits: According to the study, roughly 160 TCR beta chains were cytomegalovirus-associated.

The TCR sequence derives from a man aged 18 to 35 in good health and CMV-seropositive. The chain couples TRBV7-9 to TRBJ1-2; D remains unclear. The material sequenced was PBMCs. Here the CDR3 DNA reads TGTGCCAGCAGCTTAGCTCGTCCGCCGCGGTATGGCTACACCTTC. It yields the protein CASSLARPPRYGYTF.